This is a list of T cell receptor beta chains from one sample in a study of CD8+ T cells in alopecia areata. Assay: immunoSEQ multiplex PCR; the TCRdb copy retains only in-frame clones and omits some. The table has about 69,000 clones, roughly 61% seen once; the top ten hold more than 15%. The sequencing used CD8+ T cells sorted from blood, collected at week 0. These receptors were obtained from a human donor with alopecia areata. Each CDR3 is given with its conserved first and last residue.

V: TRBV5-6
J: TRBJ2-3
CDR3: CASSPVGDADTQYF

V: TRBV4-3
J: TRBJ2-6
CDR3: CASSQDSSSGANVLTF

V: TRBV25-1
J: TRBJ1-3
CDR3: CASLAGYTIYF

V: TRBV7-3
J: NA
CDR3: CASSTGPAGTSGRRNEQFF

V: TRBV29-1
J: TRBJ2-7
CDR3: CSVEGQYEQYF

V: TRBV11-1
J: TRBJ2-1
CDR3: CASSYLASSYNEQFF

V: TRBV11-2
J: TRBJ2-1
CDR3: CASSLAGPYNEQFF

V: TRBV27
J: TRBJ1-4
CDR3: CASSLSPFEKLFF

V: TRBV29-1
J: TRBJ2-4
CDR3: CSVERENKNIQYF

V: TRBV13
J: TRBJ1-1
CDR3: CASSLTGYTEAFF

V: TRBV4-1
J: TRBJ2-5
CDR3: CASSPGTGGTKTQYF

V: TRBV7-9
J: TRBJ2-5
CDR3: CASSPQGGINQETQYF

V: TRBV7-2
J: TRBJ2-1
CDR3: CASSFRDRVALFYNEQFF

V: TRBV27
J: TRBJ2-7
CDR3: CASSPHPLGVWGHEQYF

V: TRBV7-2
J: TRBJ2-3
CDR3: CASSLVVIRLTDTQYF

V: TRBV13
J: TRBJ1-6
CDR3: CASSRGSSSYNSPLHF

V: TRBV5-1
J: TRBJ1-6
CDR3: CASSPEPGITGSPLHF

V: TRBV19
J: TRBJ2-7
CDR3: CASSLSSRSYEQYF

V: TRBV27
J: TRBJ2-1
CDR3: CASSFLEQGRNEQFF

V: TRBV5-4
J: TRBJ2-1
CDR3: CASSLASGNEQFF

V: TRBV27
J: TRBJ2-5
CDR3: CASSQTGGTQYF

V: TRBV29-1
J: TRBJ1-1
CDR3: CSVEEVGRAEAFF

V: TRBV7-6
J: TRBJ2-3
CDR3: CASSQRGGPEDTQYF

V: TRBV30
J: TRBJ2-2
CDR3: CACLEAGELFF

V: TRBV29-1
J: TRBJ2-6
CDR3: CSVELWHAGANVLTF

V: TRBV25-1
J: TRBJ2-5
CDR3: CASSLGRAQYF